A selection of T cell receptor beta chains follows, all from one sample in a study of blood T cell repertoires in COVID-19. The protocol was immunoSEQ multiplex PCR, while the TCRdb copy is restricted to in-frame clones and leaves out a portion. Here the sample spans more than 85,000 clones, approximately 87% being singletons. Specimen: peripheral blood. The receptors were sampled from a woman aged 60 to 75 with acute or convalescent COVID-19. CDR3s leave out the opening cysteine and the closing phenylalanine or tryptophan.

>TRBV27|TRBJ1-2
ASARDRGDYGYT
>TRBV7-3|TRBJ2-7
ASSTRTSLYEQY
>TRBV4-1|TRBJ1-5
ASSQDWDRGRAQH
>TRBV10-3|TRBJ2-6
ATGPGIGSGANVLT
>TRBV5-4|TRBJ2-2
ASSPPWTGGIGGELF
>TRBV2|TRBJ1-4
ASSLEPRAGEKLF
>TRBV7-2|TRBJ2-3
ASSFSGGRADTQY
>TRBV28|TRBJ1-2
ASSSSGYGYT
>TRBV27|TRBJ2-4
ASSGTSGSVLPKNIQY
>TRBV3-1/TRBV3-2|TRBJ1-1
ASSLRQPLTEAF
>TRBV28|TRBJ2-7
ASRVGTDTEQY
>TRBV11-1|TRBJ2-3
ASSSGLDTQY
>TRBV12-3/TRBV12-4|TRBJ2-3
ASSLGGADTQY
>TRBV3-1/TRBV3-2|TRBJ1-5
ASRNTGTNQPQH
>TRBV11-2|TRBJ1-3
ASSLGRGLGNTIY
>TRBV28|TRBJ1-2
ASSFTGVNYGYT
>TRBV4-2|TRBJ2-3
ASSQEMGRDTQY
>TRBV27|TRBJ1-2
ASKYGTAGAYT
>TRBV18|TRBJ2-3
ASSLSGGTDTQY
>TRBV27|TRBJ2-1
ASRPGTGLYNEQF
>TRBV7-9|TRBJ1-1
ASSLGAYTEAF
>TRBV5-1|TRBJ1-2
ASSSLQGPYGYT
>TRBV3-1/TRBV3-2|TRBJ1-1
ASSPRGYTEAF
>TRBV5-4|TRBJ2-3
ASSASLTSQADTQY
>TRBV6-1|TRBJ1-5
ASSEVGQGRMPQH
>TRBV6-5|TRBJ2-2
ASSRGQGAGELF
>TRBV7-2|TRBJ1-6
ASSTFGSPLH
>TRBV18|TRBJ1-3
ASSGRREGNTIY
>TRBV19|TRBJ1-2
ASSLTAGAANYGYT
>TRBV10-3|TRBJ1-4
AISAQGTTNEKLF
>TRBV5-3|TRBJ2-7
ARSPGYEQY
>TRBV7-6|TRBJ2-1
ASNSAGGSIHNEQF
>TRBV5-5|TRBJ1-1
ASSSYGDSREAF
>TRBV7-2|TRBJ1-6
ASAGVNSPLH
>TRBV7-8|TRBJ1-2
ASSSARALGSGYT
>TRBV2|TRBJ1-5
ASRAWTGEWDQPQH
>TRBV6-5|TRBJ2-5
ASSYSGQGETQY
>TRBV5-1|TRBJ1-6
ASSPTGKNNSPLH
>TRBV4-1|TRBJ1-2
ASSQVLSGILNYGYT
>TRBV5-5|TRBJ1-5
ASSLVQGALGGQPQH
>TRBV11-2|TRBJ2-5
ASTLGGRETQY
>TRBV28|TRBJ1-2
ASSLRDRRIVA
>TRBV12-5|TRBJ2-3
ASGLGLAGGTDTQY
>TRBV3-1/TRBV3-2|TRBJ2-2
ASSQVDIVGGELF
>TRBV7-9|TRBJ2-3
ASSSEATRAGD
>TRBV6-5|TRBJ2-7
ASRGSYEQY
>TRBV7-9|TRBJ2-5
ASSNAGTIQETQY
>TRBV19|TRBJ1-1
ASSRVMNTEAF
>TRBV28|TRBJ1-4
ASTKFGTGFEKLF
>TRBV5-4|TRBJ2-2
ASSSRRGDTGELF
>TRBV7-2|TRBJ2-7
ASKVGQGPYEQY